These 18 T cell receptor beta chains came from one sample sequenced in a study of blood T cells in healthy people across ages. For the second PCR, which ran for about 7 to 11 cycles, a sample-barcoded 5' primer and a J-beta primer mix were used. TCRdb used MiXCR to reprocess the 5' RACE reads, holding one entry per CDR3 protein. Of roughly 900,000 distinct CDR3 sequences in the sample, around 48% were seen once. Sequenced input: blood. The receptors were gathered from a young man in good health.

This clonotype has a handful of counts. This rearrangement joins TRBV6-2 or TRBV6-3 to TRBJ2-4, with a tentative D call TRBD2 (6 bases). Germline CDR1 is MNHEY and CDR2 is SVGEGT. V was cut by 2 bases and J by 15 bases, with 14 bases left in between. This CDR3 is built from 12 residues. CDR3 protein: CASSYPDGTPYF. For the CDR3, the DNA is TGTGCCAGCAGTTACCCCGACGGGACTCCGTACTTC.

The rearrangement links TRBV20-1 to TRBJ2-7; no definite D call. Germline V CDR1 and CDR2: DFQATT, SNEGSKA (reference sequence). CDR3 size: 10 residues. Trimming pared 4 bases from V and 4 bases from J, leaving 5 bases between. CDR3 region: CSATQYEQYF. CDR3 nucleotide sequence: TGCAGTGCTACCCAGTACGAGCAGTACTTC.

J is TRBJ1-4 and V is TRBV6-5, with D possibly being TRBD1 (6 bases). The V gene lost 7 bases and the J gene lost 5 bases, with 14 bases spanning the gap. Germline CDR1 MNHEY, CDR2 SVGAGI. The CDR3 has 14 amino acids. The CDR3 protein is CASKSIQGNEKLFF. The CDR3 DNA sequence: TGTGCCAGCAAATCCATCCAGGGGAATGAAAAACTGTTTTTT.

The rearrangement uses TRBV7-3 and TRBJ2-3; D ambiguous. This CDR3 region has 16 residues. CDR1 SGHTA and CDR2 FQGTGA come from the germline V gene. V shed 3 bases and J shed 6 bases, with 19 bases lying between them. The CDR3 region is CASSFNGPRNGDTQYF. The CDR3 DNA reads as TGTGCCAGCAGCTTCAACGGGCCCAGGAACGGGGATACGCAGTATTTT.

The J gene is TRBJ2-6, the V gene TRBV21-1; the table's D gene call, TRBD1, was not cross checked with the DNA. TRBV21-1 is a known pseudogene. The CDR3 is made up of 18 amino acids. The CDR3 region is CASSKGDSNLSGANVLTF. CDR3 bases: TGTGCCAGCAGCAAAGGTGACAGTAACCTCTCTGGGGCCAACGTCCTGACTTTC.

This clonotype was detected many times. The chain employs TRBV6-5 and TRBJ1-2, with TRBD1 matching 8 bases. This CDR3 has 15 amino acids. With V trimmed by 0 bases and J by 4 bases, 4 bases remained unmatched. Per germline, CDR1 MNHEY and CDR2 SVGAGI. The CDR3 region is CASSYSTGESYGYTF. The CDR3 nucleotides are TGTGCCAGCAGTTACTCGACAGGGGAGAGCTATGGCTACACCTTC.

The DNA for the CDR3 is TGCGCCAGCAGCCAAGATAGGACCCCTGAGGAGCAGTTCTTC. This translates into CASSQDRTPEEQFF. V gene TRBV4-1 combines with J gene TRBJ2-1; D not resolved. Germline V gene data show CDR1 as MGHRA and CDR2 as YSYEKL. The V end lost 0 bases, the J end lost 10 bases, and 13 bases lay between the germline ends. The CDR3 spans 14 residues.

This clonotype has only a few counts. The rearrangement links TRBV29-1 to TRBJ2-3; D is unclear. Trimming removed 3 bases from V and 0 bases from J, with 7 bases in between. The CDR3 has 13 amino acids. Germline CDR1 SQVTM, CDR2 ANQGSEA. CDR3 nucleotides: TGCAGCGTTGAGCGATTTAGCACAGATACGCAGTATTTT. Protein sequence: CSVERFSTDTQYF.

The CDR3 loop reads CASSVDSGDTDTQYF. In DNA, the CDR3 is TGTGCCAGCAGTGTTGACAGCGGGGACACAGATACGCAGTATTTT. The J gene is TRBJ2-3, the V gene TRBV6-4; 7 bases agree with TRBD2. The CDR3 length is 15 residues. Losses at the gene ends were 4 bases for V and 2 bases for J; bases not matched to a gene: 6. The germline gives CDR1 MRHNA, CDR2 SNTAGT.

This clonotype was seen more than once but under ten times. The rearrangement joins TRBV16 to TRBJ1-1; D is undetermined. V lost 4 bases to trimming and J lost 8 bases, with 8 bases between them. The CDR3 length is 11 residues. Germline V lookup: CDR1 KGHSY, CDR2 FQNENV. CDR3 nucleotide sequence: TGTGCCAGCAGCCCGAGGGCCGAAGCTTTCTTT. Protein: CASSPRAEAFF.

The CDR3 coding sequence is TGTGCCAGCAGCCAAGACCCCCGGCGGGGGGGCAACAATGAGCAGTTCTTC. This encodes CASSQDPRRGGNNEQFF. This chain uses TRBV3-1 with TRBJ2-1; 9 bases line up with TRBD2. Germline CDR1 LGHDT, CDR2 YNNKEL (reference sequence). Losses at the gene ends were 0 bases for V and 5 bases for J; bases not matched to a gene: 8. The CDR3 runs to 17 residues.

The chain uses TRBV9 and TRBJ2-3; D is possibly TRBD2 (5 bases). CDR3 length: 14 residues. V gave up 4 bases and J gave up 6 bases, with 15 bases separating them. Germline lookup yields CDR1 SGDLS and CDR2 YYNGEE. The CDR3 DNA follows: TGTGCCAGCAGCCCCGGGCCGGGCGGGGATACGCAGTATTTT. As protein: CASSPGPGGDTQYF.

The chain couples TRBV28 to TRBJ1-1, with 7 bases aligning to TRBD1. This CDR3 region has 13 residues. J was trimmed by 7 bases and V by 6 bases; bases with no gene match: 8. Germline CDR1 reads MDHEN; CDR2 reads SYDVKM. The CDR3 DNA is TGTGCCAGCAGGCCACAGGGGCCCATTGAAGCTTTCTTT. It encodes CASRPQGPIEAFF.

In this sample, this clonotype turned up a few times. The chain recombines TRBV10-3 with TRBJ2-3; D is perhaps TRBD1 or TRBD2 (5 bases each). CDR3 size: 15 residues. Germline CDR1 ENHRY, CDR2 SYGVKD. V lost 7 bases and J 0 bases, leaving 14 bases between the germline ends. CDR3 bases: TGTGCCATCACCTCCGGGGCCACGAGCACAGATACGCAGTATTTT. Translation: CAITSGATSTDTQYF.

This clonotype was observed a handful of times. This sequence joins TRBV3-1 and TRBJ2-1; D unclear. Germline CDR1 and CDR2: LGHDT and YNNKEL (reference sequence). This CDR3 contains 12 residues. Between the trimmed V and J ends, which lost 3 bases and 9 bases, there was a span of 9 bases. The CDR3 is CASSQGWGEQFF. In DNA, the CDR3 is TGTGCCAGCAGCCAGGGATGGGGTGAGCAGTTCTTC.

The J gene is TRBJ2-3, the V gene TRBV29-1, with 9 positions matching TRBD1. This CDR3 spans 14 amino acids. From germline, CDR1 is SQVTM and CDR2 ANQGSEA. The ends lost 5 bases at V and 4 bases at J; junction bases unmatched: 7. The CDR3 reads CSVQAGTGPDTQYF. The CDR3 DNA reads TGCAGCGTTCAGGCCGGGACAGGGCCAGATACGCAGTATTTT.

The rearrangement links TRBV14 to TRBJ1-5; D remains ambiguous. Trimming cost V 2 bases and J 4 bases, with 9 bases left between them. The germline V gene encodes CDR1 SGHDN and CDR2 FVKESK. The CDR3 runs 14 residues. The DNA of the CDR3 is TGTGCCAGCAGCCAATTAGGCAGGAATCAGCCCCAGCATTTT. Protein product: CASSQLGRNQPQHF.

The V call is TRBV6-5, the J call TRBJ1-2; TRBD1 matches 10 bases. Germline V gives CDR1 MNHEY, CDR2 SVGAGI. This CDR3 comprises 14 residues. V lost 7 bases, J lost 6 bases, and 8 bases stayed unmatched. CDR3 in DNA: TGTGCCAGCATCGCGACAGGGGGCGTCCATGGCTACACCTTC. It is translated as CASIATGGVHGYTF.